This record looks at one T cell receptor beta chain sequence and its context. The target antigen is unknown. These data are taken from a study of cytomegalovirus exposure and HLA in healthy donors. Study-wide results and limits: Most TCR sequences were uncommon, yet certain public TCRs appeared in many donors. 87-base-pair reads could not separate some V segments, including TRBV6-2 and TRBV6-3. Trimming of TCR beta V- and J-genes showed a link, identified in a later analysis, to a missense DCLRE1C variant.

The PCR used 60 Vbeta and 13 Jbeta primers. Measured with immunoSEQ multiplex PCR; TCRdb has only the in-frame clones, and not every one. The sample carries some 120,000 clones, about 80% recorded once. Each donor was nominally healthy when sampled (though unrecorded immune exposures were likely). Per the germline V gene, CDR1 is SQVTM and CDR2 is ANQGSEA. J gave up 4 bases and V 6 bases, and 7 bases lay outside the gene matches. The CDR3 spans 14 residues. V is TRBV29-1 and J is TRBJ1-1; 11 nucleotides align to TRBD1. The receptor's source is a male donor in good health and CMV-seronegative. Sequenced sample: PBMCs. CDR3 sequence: CSVAGGTGGTEAFF. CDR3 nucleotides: TGCAGCGTAGCGGGCGGGACAGGGGGCACTGAAGCTTTCTTT.